This TCR beta chain appears in the sequencing data of a study of T cells expressing NK-cell markers (TCRdb year 2020). In terms of the full investigation: Under 10 donors provided sorted CD3+CD56+NKG2C+, CD3+CD56+NKG2C- and CD3+CD56-NKG2C+ T-cell subsets, whose TCR beta-chain repertoires were profiled. Libraries were sequenced as 2 x 150 bp reads on Illumina HiSeq 2000/2500, MiSeq or NextSeq. Of the eight sequenced donors, seven were found to be HCMV-seropositive and one was found to be HCMV-seronegative. Randomly selected healthy volunteers, three men and five women, were used as the eight sequenced donors. Here is what the overall study found, with its caveats: It remained unclear whether the expanded NKG2C-expressing T cell clones were specific for HCMV antigens. In roughly 6 donors, the dominant CD3+CD56+NKG2C+ clonotypes were found to rank among the top 10 CD8+ clonotypes and to make up about 1.0-7.0% of CD8+ T cells. Those dominant clonotypes were again the most abundant among CD3+CD56-NKG2C+ cells in a few donors, at about 25-65%.

HCMV-specific IgG was detected in serum with a commercial ELISA kit to determine HCMV serostatus. Peripheral blood mononuclear cells were isolated from blood by Ficoll density gradient centrifugation. The instrument given in TCRdb is Illumina HiSeq 2000. 5'RACE template switching, by which a universal primer site and unique molecular identifiers were added, was used to make TCR beta cDNA libraries. Synthesis of cDNA was primed from the TCR beta constant segment and was followed by two consecutive PCR amplification steps. Per the source publication's procedure: MIGEC was used to demultiplex reads and group reads by UMI, and MiTCR was used to assemble and quantify clonotypes. Only TCR cDNA sequences supported by at least two reads were kept to exclude erroneous sequences. The tcR package was used for downstream repertoire analysis, and clonotypes were matched across fractions by CDR3 nucleotide sequence plus V segment. VDJmatch was used to annotate antigen specificity against VDJdb, with one amino acid substitution in CDR3 permitted. Through TCRdb reprocessing, the reads give one entry per CDR3 protein sequence; DNA is omitted. These V and J calls are TCRdb output, not the study's own analysis. This sample's table has entries for 150,000 to 200,000 distinct CDR3 sequences. The ten most abundant clones make up 20% to 25% of the sample.

In the case of this clonotype: No cognate antigen has been identified for it.

The CDR3 numbers 17 residues from cysteine through phenylalanine. This entry has no DNA. The CDR1 and CDR2 encoded by the germline V gene (reference sequence) are PRHDT and FYEKMQ. The chain is made from TRBV13 and TRBJ1-5; the TCRdb call, TRBD1, lacks DNA for checking. Sequencing was performed on blood T cells: a sorted CD56 or NKG2C T cell subset, CD4+ or CD8+ T cells, or bulk PBMC T cells (not recorded which). This sequence originates from a man aged 18-75 years in good health. The CDR3 protein: CASSKGLANLSNQPQHF.